Sequencing of this T cell receptor (beta chain) was carried out in a study of T cell repertoires in cytomegalovirus infection (dated by TCRdb to about 2019). The study in broad terms: Donor HLA type was relevant to the analysis, as public TCR beta signatures indicated carriage of CMV infection together with the matching HLA type.

Overall study results and their limits: In both this cohort and an independent roughly 330-donor cohort, the cumulative frequency of public TCR beta family members distinguished carriers of CMV infection plus the relevant HLA type. The ex vivo response was dominated by HLA-C-restricted CMV-specific TCR beta clonotypes, which also provided the single most frequent clonotype in two of eight donors.

This clonotype was detected a few times. Its antigen target is currently unknown. There are no base qualities to consult, and no much larger clone falls within one base. Instrument used: Illumina HiSeq 1500. The public sequencing data were trimmed at Q25 with fastp and processed into clonotypes with MiXCR by TCRdb, which kept only in-frame beta chains. Rows matching on CDR3 protein sequence are summarized as one entry with the most common DNA and genes. The sample profile shows more than 45,000 distinct CDR3 sequences; about 33% of them were found once. Jointly, the top ten make up about 74% of the sample. The sequencing input was PBMCs, sequenced either directly or after in vitro stimulation (not recorded which). The TCR comes from a human donor in good health (CMV status not recorded). Some clones in this sample may be carry-over from other donors' samples.

CDR3 reads: CASPPTGRDTEAFF. Read as DNA, the sequence is TGTGCCAGCCCCCCCACTGGCAGGGACACTGAAGCTTTCTTT. The V and J segments used are TRBV6-1 and TRBJ1-1; the D segment could be TRBD1, given 5 matching bases. V sheds 8 bases and J sheds 3 bases, leaving 16 bases between their ends. The germline V gene specifies MNHNS as CDR1 and SASEGT as CDR2. Inclusive of the bounding cysteine and phenylalanine, the CDR3 is 14 residues long. Just the 42-base CDR3 DNA is kept, in frame starting at base 1.